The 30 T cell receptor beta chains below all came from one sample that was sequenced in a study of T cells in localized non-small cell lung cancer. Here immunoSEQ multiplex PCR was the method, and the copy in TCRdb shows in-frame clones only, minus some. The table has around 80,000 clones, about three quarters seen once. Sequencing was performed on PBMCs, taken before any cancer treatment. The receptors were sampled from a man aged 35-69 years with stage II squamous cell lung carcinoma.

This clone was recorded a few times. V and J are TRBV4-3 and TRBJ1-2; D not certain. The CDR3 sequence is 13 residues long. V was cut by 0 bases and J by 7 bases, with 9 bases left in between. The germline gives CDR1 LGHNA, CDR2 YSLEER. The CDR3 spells CASSQDRGSGYTF. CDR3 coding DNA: TGCGCCAGCAGCCAAGACCGGGGAAGTGGCTACACCTTC.

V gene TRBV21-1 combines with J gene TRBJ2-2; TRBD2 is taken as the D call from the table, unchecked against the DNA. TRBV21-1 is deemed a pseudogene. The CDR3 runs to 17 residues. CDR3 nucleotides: TGTGCCAGCAGCAAAAGCATAAGCGGGACTCACACCGGGGAGCTGTTTTTT. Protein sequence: CASSKSISGTHTGELFF.

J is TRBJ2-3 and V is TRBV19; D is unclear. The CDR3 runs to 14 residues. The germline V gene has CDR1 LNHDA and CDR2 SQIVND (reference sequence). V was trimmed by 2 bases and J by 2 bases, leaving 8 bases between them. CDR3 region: CASSISVITDTQYF. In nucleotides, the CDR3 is TGTGCCAGTAGTATATCAGTAATCACAGATACGCAGTATTTT.

This CDR3 is CASSESSGQRFGTIYF. The CDR3 DNA follows: TGTGCCAGCAGTGAATCGTCGGGACAGCGTTTTGGCACCATATATTTT. V is TRBV6-1 and J is TRBJ1-3; 7 nucleotides agree with TRBD1. This CDR3 region has 16 residues. Germline CDR1 and CDR2: MNHNS and SASEGT. V shed 2 bases and J 9 bases; nucleotides not matched to a gene: 13.

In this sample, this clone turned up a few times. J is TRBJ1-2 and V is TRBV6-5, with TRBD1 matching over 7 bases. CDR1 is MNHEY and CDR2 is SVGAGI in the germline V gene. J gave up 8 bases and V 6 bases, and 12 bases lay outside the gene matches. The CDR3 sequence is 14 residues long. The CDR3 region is CASSRANRGGGYTF. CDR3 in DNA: TGTGCCAGCAGCCGAGCGAACAGGGGTGGAGGCTACACCTTC.

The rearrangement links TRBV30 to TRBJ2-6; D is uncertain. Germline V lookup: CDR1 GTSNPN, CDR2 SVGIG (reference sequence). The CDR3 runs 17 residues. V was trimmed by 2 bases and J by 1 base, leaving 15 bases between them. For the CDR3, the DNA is TGTGCCTGGAGTAGAACTGGGGTAGGGTCTGGGGCCAACGTCCTGACTTTC. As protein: CAWSRTGVGSGANVLTF.

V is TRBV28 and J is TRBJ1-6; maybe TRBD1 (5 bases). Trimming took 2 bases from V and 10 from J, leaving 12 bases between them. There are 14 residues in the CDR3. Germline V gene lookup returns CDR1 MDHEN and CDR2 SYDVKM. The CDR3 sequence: CASSLREWGSPLHF. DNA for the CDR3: TGTGCCAGCAGTTTACGGGAGTGGGGCTCACCCCTCCACTTT.

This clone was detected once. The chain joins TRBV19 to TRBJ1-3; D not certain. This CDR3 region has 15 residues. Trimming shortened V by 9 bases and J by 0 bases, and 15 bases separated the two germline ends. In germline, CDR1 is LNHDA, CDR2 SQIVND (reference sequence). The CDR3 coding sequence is TGTGCCAGCAATACCGTCCTGGGCTCTGGAAACACCATATATTTT. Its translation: CASNTVLGSGNTIYF.

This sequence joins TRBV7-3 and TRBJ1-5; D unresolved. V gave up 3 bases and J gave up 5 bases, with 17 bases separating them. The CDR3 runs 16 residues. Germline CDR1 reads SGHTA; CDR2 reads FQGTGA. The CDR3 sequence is CASSFGTARRDQPQHF. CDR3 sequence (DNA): TGTGCCAGCAGCTTCGGTACGGCAAGGAGGGATCAGCCCCAGCATTTT. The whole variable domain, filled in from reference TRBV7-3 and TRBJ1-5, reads GAGVSQTPSNKVTEKGKYVELRCDPISGHTALYWYRQSLGQGPEFLIYFQGTGAADDSGLPNDRFFAVRPEGSVSTLKIQRTERGDSAVYLCASSFGTARRDQPQHFGDGTRLSIL.

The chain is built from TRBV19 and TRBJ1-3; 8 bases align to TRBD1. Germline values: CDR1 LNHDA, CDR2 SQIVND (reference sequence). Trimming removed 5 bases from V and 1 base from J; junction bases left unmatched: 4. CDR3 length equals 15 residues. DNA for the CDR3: TGTGCCAGTAGTGCACAGGGGGGATCTGGAAACACCATATATTTT. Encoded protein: CASSAQGGSGNTIYF.

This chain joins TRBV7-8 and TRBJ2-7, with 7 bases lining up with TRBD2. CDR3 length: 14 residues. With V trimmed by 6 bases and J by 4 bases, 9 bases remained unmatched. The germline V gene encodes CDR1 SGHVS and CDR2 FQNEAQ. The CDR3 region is CASRLRGVAYEQYF. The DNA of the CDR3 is TGTGCCAGCAGATTACGGGGGGTAGCTTACGAGCAGTACTTC.

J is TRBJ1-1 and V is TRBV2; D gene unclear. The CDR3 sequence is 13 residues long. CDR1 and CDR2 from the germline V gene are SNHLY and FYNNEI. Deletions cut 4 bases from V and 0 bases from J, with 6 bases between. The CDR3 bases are TGTGCCAGCAGTGTGGGGATGAACACTGAAGCTTTCTTT. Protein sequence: CASSVGMNTEAFF. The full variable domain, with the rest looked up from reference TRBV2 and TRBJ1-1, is EPEVTQTPSHQVTQMGQEVILRCVPISNHLYFYWYRQILGQKVEFLVSFYNNEISEKSEIFDDQFSVERPDGSNFTLKIRSTKLEDSAMYFCASSVGMNTEAFFGQGTRLTVV.

CDR3 in amino acids: CASSGEMVGAGELFF. CDR3 coding DNA: TGTGCCAGCAGTGGTGAGATGGTGGGCGCCGGGGAGCTGTTTTTT. The chain has TRBV2 and TRBJ2-2; D ambiguous. CDR3 length: 15 amino acids. V lost 4 bases and J lost 6, with 15 bases in between. Per the germline V gene, CDR1 is SNHLY and CDR2 is FYNNEI.

In DNA form, the CDR3 reads TGTGCCAGCAGCTTTGGCAGGGTCCAGAATGAAAAACTGTTTTTT. This translates into CASSFGRVQNEKLFF. The chain is built from TRBV7-9 and TRBJ1-4; D may be TRBD1 (5 bases). Germline lookup yields CDR1 SEHNR and CDR2 FQNEAQ (reference sequence). The V end was cut by 3 bases, the J end by 5 bases, with 13 bases between. The CDR3 extends over 15 amino acids.

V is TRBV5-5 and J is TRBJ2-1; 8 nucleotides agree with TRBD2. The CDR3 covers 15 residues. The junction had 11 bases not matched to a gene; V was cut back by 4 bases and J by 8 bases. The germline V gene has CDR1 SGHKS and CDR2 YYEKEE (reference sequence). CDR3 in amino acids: CASSPDLRGGYEQFF. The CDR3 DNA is TGTGCCAGCAGCCCAGACCTTCGGGGGGGATATGAGCAGTTCTTC. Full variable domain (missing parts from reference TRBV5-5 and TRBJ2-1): DAGVTQSPTHLIKTRGQQVTLRCSPISGHKSVSWYQQVLGQGPQFIFQYYEKEERGRGNFPDRFSARQFPNYSSELNVNALLLGDSALYLCASSPDLRGGYEQFFGPGTRLTVL.

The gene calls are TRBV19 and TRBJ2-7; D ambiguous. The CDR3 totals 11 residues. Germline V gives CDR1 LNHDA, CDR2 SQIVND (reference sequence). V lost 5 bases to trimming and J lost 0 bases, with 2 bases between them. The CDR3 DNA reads TGTGCCAGTAGTCACTCCTACGAGCAGTACTTC. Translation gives CASSHSYEQYF.

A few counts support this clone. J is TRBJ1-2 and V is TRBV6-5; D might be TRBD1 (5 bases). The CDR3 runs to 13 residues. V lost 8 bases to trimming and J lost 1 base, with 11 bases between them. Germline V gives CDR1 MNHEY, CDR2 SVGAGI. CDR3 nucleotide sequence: TGTGCCAGCCGGGCAGGGAGTAACTATGGCTACACCTTC. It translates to CASRAGSNYGYTF.

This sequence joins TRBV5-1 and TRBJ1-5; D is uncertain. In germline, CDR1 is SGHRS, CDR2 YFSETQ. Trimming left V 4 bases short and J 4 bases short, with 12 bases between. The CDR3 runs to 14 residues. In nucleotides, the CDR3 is TGCGCCAGCAGCCTTGATAGCCAAAATCAGCCCCAGCATTTT. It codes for CASSLDSQNQPQHF.

CDR3 residues: CASSLDPAYNEQFF. The CDR3 nucleotides are TGTGCCAGCAGCTTAGACCCTGCTTACAATGAGCAGTTCTTC. The chain uses TRBV7-2 and TRBJ2-1, with D unclear. The germline gives CDR1 SGHTA, CDR2 FQGNSA. V gave up 1 base and J gave up 4 bases, with 8 bases separating them. CDR3 size: 14 residues.

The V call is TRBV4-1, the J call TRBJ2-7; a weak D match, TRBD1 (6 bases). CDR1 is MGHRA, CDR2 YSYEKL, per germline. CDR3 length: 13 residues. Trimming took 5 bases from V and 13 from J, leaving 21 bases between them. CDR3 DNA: TGCGCCAGCAGCGGGGGCGCTGGGACACTGCGTTACTTC. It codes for CASSGGAGTLRYF.

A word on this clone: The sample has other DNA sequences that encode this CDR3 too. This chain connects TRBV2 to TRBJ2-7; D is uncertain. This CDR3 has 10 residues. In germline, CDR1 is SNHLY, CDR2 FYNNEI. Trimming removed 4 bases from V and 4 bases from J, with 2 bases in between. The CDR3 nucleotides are TGTGCCAGCAGTGGTTACGAGCAGTACTTC. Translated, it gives CASSGYEQYF.

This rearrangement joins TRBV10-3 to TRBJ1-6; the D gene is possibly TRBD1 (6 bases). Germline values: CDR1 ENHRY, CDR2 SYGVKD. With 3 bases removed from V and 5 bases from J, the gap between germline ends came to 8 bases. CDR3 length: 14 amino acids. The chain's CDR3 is CAISDRQDNSPLHF. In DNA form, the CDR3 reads TGTGCCATCAGTGATAGACAGGATAATTCACCCCTCCACTTT.

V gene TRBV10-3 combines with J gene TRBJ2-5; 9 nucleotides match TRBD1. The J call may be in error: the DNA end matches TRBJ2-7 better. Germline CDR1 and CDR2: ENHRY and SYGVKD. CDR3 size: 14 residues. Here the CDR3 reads CAISPGTGIYEQYF. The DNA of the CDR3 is TGTGCCATCAGTCCCGGGACAGGGATCTACGAGCAGTACTTC.

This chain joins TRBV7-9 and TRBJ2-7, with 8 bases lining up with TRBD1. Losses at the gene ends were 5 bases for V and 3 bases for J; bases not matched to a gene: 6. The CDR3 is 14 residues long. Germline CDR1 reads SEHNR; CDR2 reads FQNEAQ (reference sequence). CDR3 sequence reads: CASSALDRGYEQYF. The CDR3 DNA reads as TGTGCCAGCAGCGCATTAGACAGGGGCTACGAGCAGTACTTC.

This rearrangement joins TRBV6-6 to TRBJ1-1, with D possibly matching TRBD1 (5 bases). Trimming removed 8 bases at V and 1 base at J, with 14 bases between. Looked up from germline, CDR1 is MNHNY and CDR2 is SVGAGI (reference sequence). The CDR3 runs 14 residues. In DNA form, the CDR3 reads TGTGCCAGCTTCCTGCGGGGGGGGAACACTGAAGCTTTCTTT. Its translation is CASFLRGGNTEAFF.

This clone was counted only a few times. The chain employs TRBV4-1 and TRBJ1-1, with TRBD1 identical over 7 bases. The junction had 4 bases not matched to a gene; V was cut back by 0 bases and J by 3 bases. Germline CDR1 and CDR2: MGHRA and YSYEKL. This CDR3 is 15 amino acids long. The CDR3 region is CASSQEDRLDTEAFF. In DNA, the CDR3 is TGCGCCAGCAGCCAAGAGGACAGGCTTGACACTGAAGCTTTCTTT.

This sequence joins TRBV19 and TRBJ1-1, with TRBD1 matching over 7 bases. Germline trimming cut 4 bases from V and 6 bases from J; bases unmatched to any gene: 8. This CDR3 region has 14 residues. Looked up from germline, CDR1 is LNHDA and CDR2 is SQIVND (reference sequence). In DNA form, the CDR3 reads TGTGCCAGTAGTAAGGGGCCAGGGGGAGCTGAAGCTTTCTTT. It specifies CASSKGPGGAEAFF.

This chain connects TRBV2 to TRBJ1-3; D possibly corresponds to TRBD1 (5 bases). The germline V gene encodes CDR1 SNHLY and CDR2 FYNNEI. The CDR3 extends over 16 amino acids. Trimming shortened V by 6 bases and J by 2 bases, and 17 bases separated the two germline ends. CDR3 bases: TGTGCCAGCAGAATCGGCGGGGGAGTCGCTGGAAACACCATATATTTT. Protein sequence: CASRIGGGVAGNTIYF.

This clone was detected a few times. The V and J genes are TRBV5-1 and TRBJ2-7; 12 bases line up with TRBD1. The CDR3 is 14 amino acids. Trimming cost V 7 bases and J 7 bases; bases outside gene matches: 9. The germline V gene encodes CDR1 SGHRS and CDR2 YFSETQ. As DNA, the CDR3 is TGCGCCAGCCACGGGGGACAGGGGGCCGGGGAGCAGTACTTC. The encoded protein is CASHGGQGAGEQYF.

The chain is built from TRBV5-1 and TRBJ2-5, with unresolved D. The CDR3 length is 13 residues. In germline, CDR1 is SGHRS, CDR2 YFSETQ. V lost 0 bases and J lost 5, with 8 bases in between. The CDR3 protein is CASSLDQEETQYF. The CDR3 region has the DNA TGCGCCAGCAGCTTGGATCAGGAGGAGACCCAGTACTTC. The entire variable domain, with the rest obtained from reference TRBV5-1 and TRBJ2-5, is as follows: KAGVTQTPRYLIKTRGQQVTLSCSPISGHRSVSWYQQTPGQGLQFLFEYFSETQRNKGNFPGRFSGRQFSNSRSEMNVSTLELGDSALYLCASSLDQEETQYFGPGTRLLVL.